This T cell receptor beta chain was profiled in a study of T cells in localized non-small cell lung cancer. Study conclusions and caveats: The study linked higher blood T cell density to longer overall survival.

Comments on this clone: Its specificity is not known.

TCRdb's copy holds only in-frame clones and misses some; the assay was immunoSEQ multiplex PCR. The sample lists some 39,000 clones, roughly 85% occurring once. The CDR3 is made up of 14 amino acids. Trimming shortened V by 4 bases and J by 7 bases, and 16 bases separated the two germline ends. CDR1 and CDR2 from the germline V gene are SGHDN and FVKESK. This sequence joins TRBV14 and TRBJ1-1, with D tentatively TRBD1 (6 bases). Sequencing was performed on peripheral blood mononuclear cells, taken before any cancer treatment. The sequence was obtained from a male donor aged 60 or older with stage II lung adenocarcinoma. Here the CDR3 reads CASSLTAGADEAFF. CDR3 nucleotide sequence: TGTGCCAGCAGCCTTACGGCGGGGGCTGATGAAGCTTTCTTT. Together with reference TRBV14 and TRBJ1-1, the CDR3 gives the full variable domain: EAGVTQFPSHSVIEKGQTVTLRCDPISGHDNLYWYRRVMGKEIKFLLHFVKESKQDESGMPNNRFLAERTGGTYSTLKVQPAELEDSGVYFCASSLTAGADEAFFGQGTRLTVV.